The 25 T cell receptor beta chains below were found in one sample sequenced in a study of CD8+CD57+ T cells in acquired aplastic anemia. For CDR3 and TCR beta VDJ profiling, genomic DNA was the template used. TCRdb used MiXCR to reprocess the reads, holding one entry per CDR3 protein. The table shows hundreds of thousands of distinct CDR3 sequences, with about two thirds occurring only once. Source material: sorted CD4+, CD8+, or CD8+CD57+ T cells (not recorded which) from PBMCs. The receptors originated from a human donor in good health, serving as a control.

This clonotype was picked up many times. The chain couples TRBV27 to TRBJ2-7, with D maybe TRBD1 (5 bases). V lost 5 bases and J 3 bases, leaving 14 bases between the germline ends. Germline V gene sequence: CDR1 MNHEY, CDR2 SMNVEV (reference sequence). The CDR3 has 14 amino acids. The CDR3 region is CASSHRGTYYEQYF. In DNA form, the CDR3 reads TGTGCCAGCAGTCATAGGGGTACTTACTACGAGCAGTACTTC.

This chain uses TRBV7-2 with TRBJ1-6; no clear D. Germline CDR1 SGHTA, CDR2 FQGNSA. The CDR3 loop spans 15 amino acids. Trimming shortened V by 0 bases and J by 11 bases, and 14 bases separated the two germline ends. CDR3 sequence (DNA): TGTGCCAGCAGCTTAGCAGGAGGAAGTAACCCACCCCTCCACTTT. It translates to CASSLAGGSNPPLHF.

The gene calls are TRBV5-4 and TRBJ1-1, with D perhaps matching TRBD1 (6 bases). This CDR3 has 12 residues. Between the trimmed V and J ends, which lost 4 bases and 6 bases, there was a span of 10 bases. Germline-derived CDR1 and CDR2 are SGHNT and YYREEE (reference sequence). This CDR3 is CASSNNRAEAFF. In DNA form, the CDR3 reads TGTGCCAGCAGCAACAACAGGGCTGAAGCTTTCTTT.

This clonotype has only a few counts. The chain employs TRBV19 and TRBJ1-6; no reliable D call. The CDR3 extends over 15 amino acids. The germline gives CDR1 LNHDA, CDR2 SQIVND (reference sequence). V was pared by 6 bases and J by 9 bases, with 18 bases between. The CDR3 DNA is TGTGCCAGTAGATCCACGACAAGAAAGGGTTCACCCCTCCACTTT. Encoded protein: CASRSTTRKGSPLHF.

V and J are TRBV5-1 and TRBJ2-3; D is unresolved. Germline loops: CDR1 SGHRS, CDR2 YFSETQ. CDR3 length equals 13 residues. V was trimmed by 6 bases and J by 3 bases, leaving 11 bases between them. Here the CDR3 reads CASMRISTDTQYF. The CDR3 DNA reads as TGCGCCAGCATGCGCATTTCGACAGATACGCAGTATTTT.

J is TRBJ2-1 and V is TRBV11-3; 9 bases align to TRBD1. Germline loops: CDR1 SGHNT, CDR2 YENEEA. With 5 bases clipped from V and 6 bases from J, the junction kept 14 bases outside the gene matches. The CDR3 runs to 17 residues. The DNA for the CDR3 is TGTGCCAGCAGCCAGGGGGGGACAGGGAGTTCTATCAATGAGCAGTTCTTC. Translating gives CASSQGGTGSSINEQFF.

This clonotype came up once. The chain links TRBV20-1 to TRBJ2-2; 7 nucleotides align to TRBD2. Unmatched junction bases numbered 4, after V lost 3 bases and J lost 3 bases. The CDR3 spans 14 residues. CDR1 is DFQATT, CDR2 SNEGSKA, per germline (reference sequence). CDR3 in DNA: TGCAGTGCTAGTCGGGGGGATTACACCGGGGAGCTGTTTTTT. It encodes CSASRGDYTGELFF.

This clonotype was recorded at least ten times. CDR3 in amino acids: CASSVVAENSPLHF. CDR3 nucleotide sequence: TGTGCCAGCAGCGTAGTAGCAGAAAATTCACCCCTCCACTTT. The J gene is TRBJ1-6, the V gene TRBV9; D unclear. With 0 bases removed from V and 7 bases from J, the gap between germline ends came to 8 bases. Germline V gene lookup returns CDR1 SGDLS and CDR2 YYNGEE. The CDR3 loop spans 14 amino acids.

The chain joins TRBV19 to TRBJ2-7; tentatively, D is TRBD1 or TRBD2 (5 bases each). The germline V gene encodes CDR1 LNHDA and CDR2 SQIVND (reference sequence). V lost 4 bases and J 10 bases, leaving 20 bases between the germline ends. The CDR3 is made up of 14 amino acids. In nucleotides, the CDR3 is TGTGCCAGTAGTAACACCGGGACCCACGCACGTCAGTACTTC. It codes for CASSNTGTHARQYF.

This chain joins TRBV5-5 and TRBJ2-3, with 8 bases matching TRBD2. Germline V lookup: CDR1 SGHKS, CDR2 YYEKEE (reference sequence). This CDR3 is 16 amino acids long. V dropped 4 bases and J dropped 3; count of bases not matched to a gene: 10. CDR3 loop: CASSMAGGGKTDTQYF. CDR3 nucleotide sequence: TGTGCCAGCAGCATGGCCGGGGGGGGAAAGACAGATACGCAGTATTTT.

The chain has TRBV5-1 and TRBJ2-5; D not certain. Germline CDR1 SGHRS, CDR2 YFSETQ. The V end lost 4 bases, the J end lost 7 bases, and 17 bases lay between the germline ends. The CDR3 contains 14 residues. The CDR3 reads CASSRNLISPTQYF. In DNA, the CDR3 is TGCGCCAGCAGCCGGAACCTAATCAGCCCGACCCAGTACTTC.

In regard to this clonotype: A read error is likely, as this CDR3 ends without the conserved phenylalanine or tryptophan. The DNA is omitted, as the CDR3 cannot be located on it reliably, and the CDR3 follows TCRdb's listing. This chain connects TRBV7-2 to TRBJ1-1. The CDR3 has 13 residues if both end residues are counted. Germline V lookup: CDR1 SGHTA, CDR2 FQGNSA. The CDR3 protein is CASSFQPNTDYFY.

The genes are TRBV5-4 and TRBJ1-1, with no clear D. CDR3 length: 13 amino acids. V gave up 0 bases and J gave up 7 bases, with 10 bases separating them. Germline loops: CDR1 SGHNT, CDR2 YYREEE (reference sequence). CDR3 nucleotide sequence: TGTGCCAGCAGCTTGGACGGGAGGCTTGAAGCTTTCTTT. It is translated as CASSLDGRLEAFF. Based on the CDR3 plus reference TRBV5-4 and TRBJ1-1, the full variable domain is ETGVTQSPTHLIKTRGQQVTLRCSSQSGHNTVSWYQQALGQGPQFIFQYYREEENGRGNFPPRFSGLQFPNYSSELNVNALELDDSALYLCASSLDGRLEAFFGQGTRLTVV.

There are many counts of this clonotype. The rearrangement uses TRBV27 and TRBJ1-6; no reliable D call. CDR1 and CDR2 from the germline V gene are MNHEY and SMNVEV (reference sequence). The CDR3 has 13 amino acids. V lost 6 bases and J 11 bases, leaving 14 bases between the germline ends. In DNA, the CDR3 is TGTGCCAGCAGAGCTGGGGTGGGAACACCCCTCCACTTT. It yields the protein CASRAGVGTPLHF.

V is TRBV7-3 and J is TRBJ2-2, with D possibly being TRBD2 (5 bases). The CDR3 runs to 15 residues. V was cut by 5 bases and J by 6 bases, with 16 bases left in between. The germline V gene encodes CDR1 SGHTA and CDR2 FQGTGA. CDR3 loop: CASSGGRVHPGELFF. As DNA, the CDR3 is TGTGCCAGCAGCGGCGGGCGGGTTCACCCCGGGGAGCTGTTTTTT.

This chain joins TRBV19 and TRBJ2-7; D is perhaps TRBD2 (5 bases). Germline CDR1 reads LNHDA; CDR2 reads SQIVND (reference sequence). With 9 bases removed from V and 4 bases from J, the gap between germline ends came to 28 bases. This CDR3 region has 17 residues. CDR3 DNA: TGTGCCAGCAGTTACGGAGGAAAGGGCAGTCGGGCATACGAGCAGTACTTC. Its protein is CASSYGGKGSRAYEQYF.

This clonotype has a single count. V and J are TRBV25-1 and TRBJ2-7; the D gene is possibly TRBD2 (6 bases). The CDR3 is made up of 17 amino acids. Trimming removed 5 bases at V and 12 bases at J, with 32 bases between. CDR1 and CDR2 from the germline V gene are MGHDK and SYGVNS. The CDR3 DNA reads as TGTGCCAGCAGTTACGTGGGGGGACGGACTGGGTCTTTCGTGCGGTACTTC. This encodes CASSYVGGRTGSFVRYF.

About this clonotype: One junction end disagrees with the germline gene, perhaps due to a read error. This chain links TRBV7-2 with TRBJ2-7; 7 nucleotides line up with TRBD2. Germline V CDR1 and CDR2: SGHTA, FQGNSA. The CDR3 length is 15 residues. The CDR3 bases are TGTGCCAGCAGCTTATACGCAGGCGGGAGTGGCGAGCACTACTTC. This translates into CASSLYAGGSGEHYF.

For the CDR3, the DNA is TGTGCCAGCACCCCCACCCGGGCCCCTAATGAAAAACTGTTTTTT. It encodes CASTPTRAPNEKLFF. The J gene is TRBJ1-4, the V gene TRBV6-6, with D hard to call. Deletions cut 7 bases from V and 3 bases from J, with 15 bases between. Per the germline V gene, CDR1 is MNHNY and CDR2 is SVGAGI (reference sequence). CDR3 length equals 15 residues.

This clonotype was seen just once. CDR3 nucleotide sequence: TGTGCCAGCAGCTTAGCAGGGGCAGCCTCCTATAATTCACCCCTCCACTTT. It yields the protein CASSLAGAASYNSPLHF. This rearrangement joins TRBV5-5 to TRBJ1-6, with a possible D match to TRBD1 (6 bases). Germline CDR1 and CDR2: SGHKS and YYEKEE (reference sequence). Trimming removed 2 bases from V and 0 bases from J, with 12 bases in between. This CDR3 is built from 17 residues. The entire variable domain, with the rest obtained from reference TRBV5-5 and TRBJ1-6, is as follows: DAGVTQSPTHLIKTRGQQVTLRCSPISGHKSVSWYQQVLGQGPQFIFQYYEKEERGRGNFPDRFSARQFPNYSSELNVNALLLGDSALYLCASSLAGAASYNSPLHFGNGTRLTVT.

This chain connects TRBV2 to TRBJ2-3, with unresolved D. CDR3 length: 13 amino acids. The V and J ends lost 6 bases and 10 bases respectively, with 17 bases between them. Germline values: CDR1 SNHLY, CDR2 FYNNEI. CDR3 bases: TGTGCCAGCAGCGTAGACATGCGGCATTCGCAGTATTTT. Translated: CASSVDMRHSQYF.

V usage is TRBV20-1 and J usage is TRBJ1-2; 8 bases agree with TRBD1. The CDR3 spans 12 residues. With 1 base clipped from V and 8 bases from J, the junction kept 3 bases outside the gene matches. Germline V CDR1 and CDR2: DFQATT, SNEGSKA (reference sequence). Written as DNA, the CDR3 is TGCAGTGCTAGAGGGACAGGGTGGGGCTACACCTTC. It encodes CSARGTGWGYTF.

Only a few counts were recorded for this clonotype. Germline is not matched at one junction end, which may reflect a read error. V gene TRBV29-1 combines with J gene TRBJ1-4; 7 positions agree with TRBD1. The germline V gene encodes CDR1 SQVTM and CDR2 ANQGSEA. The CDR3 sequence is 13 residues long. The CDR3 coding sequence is TGCAGCGTTGCTGGGACAGACTATGAAGAACTGTTTTTT. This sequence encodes CSVAGTDYEELFF.

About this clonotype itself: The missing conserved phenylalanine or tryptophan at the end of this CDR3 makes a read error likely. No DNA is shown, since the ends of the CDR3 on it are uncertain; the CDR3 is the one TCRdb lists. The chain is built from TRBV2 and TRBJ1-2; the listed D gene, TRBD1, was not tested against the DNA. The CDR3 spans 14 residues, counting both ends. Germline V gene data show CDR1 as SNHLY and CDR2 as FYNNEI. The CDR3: CASSESPWDSDNTY.

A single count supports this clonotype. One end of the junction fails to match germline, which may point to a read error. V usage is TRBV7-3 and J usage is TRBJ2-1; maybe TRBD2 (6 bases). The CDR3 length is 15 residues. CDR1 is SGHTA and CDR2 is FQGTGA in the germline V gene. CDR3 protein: CASSFLRPDYNEHFF. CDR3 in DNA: TGTGCCAGCAGCTTTTTGCGGCCGGACTACAATGAGCATTTCTTC.